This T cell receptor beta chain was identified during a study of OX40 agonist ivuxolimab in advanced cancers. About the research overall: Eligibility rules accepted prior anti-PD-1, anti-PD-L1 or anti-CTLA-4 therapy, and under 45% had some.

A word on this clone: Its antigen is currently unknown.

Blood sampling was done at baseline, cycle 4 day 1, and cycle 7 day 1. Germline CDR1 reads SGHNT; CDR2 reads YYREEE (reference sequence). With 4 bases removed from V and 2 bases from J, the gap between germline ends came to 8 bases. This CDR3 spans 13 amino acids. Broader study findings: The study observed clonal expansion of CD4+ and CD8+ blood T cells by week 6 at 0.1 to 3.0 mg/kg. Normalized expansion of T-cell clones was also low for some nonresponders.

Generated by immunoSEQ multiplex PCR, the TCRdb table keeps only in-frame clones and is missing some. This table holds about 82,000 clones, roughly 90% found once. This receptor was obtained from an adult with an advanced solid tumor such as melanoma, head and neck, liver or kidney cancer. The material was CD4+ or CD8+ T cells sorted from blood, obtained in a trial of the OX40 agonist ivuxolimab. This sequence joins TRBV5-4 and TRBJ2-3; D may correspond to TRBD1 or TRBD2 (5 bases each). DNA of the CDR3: TGTGCCAGCAGCCAAGGGACCACAGATACGCAGTATTTT. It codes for CASSQGTTDTQYF.